This entry describes one T cell receptor beta chain. The data derive from a study of T cell changes during pregnancy in multiple sclerosis. This table comes from immunoSEQ multiplex PCR, and its TCRdb copy is limited to in-frame clones, with some not included. Among 75,000 to 90,000 clones listed, about 89% were seen once. This CDR3 has 14 amino acids. V was clipped by 11 bases and J by 3 bases, with 19 bases between them. Per the germline V gene, CDR1 is MNHEY and CDR2 is SVGAGI. The chain joins TRBV6-5 to TRBJ2-5; no definite D call. This TCR was sampled from a female donor in good health, serving as a control in a pregnancy study. Some clones in this sample may be carry-over from other donors' samples. The material sequenced was PBMCs, taken in the first trimester of pregnancy. The CDR3 DNA sequence: TGTGCCTCAAAGCGCCCTGGGTACGAAGAGACCCAGTACTTC. It codes for CASKRPGYEETQYF.